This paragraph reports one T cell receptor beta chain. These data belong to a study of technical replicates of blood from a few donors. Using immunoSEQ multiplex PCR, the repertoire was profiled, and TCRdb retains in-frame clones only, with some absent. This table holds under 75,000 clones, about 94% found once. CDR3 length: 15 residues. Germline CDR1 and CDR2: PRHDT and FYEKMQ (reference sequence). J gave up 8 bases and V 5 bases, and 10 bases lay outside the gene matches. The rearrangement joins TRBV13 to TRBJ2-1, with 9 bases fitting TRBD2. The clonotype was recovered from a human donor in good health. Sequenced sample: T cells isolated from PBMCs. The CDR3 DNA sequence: TGTGCCAGCAGCCCCTCTAGCGGGAAGTACTATGAGCAGTTCTTC. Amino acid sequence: CASSPSSGKYYEQFF.